Following are 12 T cell receptor beta chains from one sample sequenced in a study of beta chain features in type 1 diabetes. Study results and limitations: TCRB CDR3s were moderately but significantly shorter in Type 1 diabetes patients in all four CD4+ subsets.

The investigators reverse transcribed all of the isolated RNA, so they sequenced expressed TCRB transcripts. Generated by immunoSEQ multiplex PCR, the TCRdb table keeps only in-frame clones and is missing some. The sample carries 150,000 to 190,000 clones, 10% recorded once. No antigen has been identified for these receptors. The sample consisted of central memory CD4+ T cells from blood. The receptor set was obtained from a young man with type 1 diabetes.

This clone was counted a few times. The chain is built from TRBV6-1 and TRBJ2-7, with 9 bases matching TRBD2. The CDR3 has 15 amino acids. CDR1 and CDR2 (germline): MNHNS, SASEGT. V shed 5 bases and J 1 base; nucleotides not matched to a gene: 6. CDR3 sequence: CASSFLAGDSYEQYF. CDR3 sequence (DNA): TGTGCCAGCAGTTTCTTAGCGGGAGATTCCTACGAGCAGTACTTC.

This clone was found a few times. Other nucleotide sequences from this sample produce the same CDR3. The chain links TRBV7-2 to TRBJ2-5; 7 bases fit TRBD1. The germline V gene encodes CDR1 SGHTA and CDR2 FQGNSA. The J segment lost 4 bases and the V segment lost 1 base, leaving 0 bases of the junction unmatched. This CDR3 contains 13 residues. This CDR3 reads CASSLDRGETQYF. DNA of the CDR3: TGTGCCAGCAGCTTAGACAGGGGAGAGACCCAGTACTTC.

The chain uses TRBV13 and TRBJ2-1, with 7 positions matching TRBD1. The CDR3 extends over 14 amino acids. Germline loops: CDR1 PRHDT, CDR2 FYEKMQ (reference sequence). V dropped 4 bases and J dropped 6; count of bases not matched to a gene: 6. The DNA of the CDR3 is TGTGCCAGCAGCTCCCGACAGGGCAGCAATGAGCAGTTCTTC. It codes for CASSSRQGSNEQFF.

V is TRBV4-3 and J is TRBJ2-5, with D perhaps TRBD2 (7 bases). V was cut by 1 base and J by 5 bases, with 17 bases left in between. The germline CDR1 and CDR2 sequences are LGHNA and YSLEER. There are 16 residues in the CDR3. The CDR3 coding sequence is TGCGCCAGCAGCCAAGCGCACACCGGGGGGCAGGAGACCCAGTACTTC. The encoded protein is CASSQAHTGGQETQYF.

This clone occurred a few times. This chain joins TRBV19 and TRBJ2-7; TRBD1 is a possible D gene (6 bases). Germline values: CDR1 LNHDA, CDR2 SQIVND (reference sequence). The CDR3 runs to 13 residues. Trimming stripped 5 bases from V and 6 bases from J, with 14 bases between. CDR3 in DNA: TGTGCCAGTAGTTCGACCGAGGGGGTCGAGCAGTACTTC. Its translation: CASSSTEGVEQYF. Full variable domain (rest looked up from reference TRBV19 and TRBJ2-7): DGGITQSPKYLFRKEGQNVTLSCEQNLNHDAMYWYRQDPGQGLRLIYYSQIVNDFQKGDIAEGYSVSREKKESFPLTVTSAQKNPTAFYLCASSSTEGVEQYFGPGTRLTVT.

The rearrangement links TRBV2 to TRBJ2-5; 9 nucleotides line up with TRBD2. V gave up 4 bases and J gave up 2 bases; unmatched junction bases: 5. The CDR3 has 15 residues. Germline lookup yields CDR1 SNHLY and CDR2 FYNNEI. The CDR3 sequence is CASSAETSGQETQYF. CDR3 DNA sequence: TGTGCCAGCAGTGCCGAGACTAGCGGACAAGAGACCCAGTACTTC.

This clone came up a few times. A single base separates this from a much larger clone, so it may be a read error. CDR3 amino acids: CASSLGQNNEQFF. The CDR3, as DNA: TGTGCCAGCAGCTTGGGACAGAACAATGAGCAGTTCTTC. The V gene is TRBV7-9, the J gene TRBJ2-1, with TRBD1 matching 7 bases. The CDR3 has 13 amino acids. Germline trimming cut 3 bases from V and 5 bases from J; bases unmatched to any gene: 1. The germline V gene encodes CDR1 SEHNR and CDR2 FQNEAQ (reference sequence).

The genes are TRBV5-1 and TRBJ1-5; D not resolved. V dropped 4 bases and J dropped 7 bases, with 15 bases sitting between them. Germline V gene data show CDR1 as SGHRS and CDR2 as YFSETQ. The CDR3 consists of 14 residues. The CDR3 nucleotides read TGCGCCAGCAGCGAGCGTCCGGGTCTCCAGCCCCAGCATTTT. Its protein is CASSERPGLQPQHF.

This clone was seen more than once but under ten times. The chain recombines TRBV28 with TRBJ2-1; 11 bases line up with TRBD1. Germline V gene data show CDR1 as MDHEN and CDR2 as SYDVKM. With V trimmed by 5 bases and J by 7 bases, 10 bases remained unmatched. The CDR3 consists of 16 residues. The CDR3 loop is CASSPSGTGGINEQFF. In nucleotides, the CDR3 is TGTGCCAGCAGTCCCTCGGGGACAGGGGGAATAAATGAGCAGTTCTTC. The variable domain in full, completed from reference TRBV28 and TRBJ2-1, reads DVKVTQSSRYLVKRTGEKVFLECVQDMDHENMFWYRQDPGLGLRLIYFSYDVKMKEKGDIPEGYSVSREKKERFSLILESASTNQTSMYLCASSPSGTGGINEQFFGPGTRLTVL.

This clone was recorded a few times. This chain connects TRBV6-1 to TRBJ1-5, with 7 positions matching TRBD1. The ends lost 8 bases at V and 4 bases at J; junction bases unmatched: 8. Germline CDR1 MNHNS, CDR2 SASEGT. The length of the CDR3 is 14 residues. The CDR3 reads CASGPGQQNQPQHF. The CDR3 DNA sequence: TGTGCCAGCGGTCCGGGACAGCAAAATCAGCCCCAGCATTTT.

This clone was picked up a small number of times. This rearrangement joins TRBV5-1 to TRBJ1-2; 7 bases map to TRBD1. With 4 bases clipped from V and 3 bases from J, the junction kept 3 bases outside the gene matches. This CDR3 comprises 13 residues. The V gene's germline CDR1 is SGHRS and CDR2 YFSETQ. The CDR3 sequence: CASSQGTDYGYTF. CDR3 nucleotides: TGCGCCAGCAGCCAGGGGACAGACTATGGCTACACCTTC.

The chain recombines TRBV5-6 with TRBJ2-7; 10 bases agree with TRBD1. CDR1 and CDR2 from the germline V gene are SGHDT and YYEEEE. V was pared by 4 bases and J by 4 bases, with 8 bases of the junction left unmatched. This CDR3 is 15 amino acids long. CDR3 protein: CASSTPGTGVYEQYF. CDR3 in DNA: TGTGCCAGCAGCACCCCCGGGACAGGGGTATACGAGCAGTACTTC.